Sequencing of this T cell receptor (beta chain) was carried out in a study of cytomegalovirus exposure and HLA in healthy donors. The wider study: An early data release held about 85 million unique TCRs from HLA-typed donors.

With respect to this clone: Its matching antigen is unknown.

CDR1 is SGHTA and CDR2 is FQGTGA in the germline V gene. Between the trimmed V and J ends, which lost 3 bases and 1 base, there was a span of 6 bases. There are 13 residues in the CDR3. Both 60 Vbeta primers and 13 Jbeta primers went into the PCR. Repertoires were generated with immunoSEQ multiplex PCR, while TCRdb's copy carries only in-frame clones and drops some. The table gives some 89,000 clones; the top ten clones make up around 3.4% of it. Whole-study results and caveats: Cytomegalovirus-associated TCR beta chains were listed, numbering under 200.

The rearrangement joins TRBV7-3 to TRBJ2-5; D is undetermined. Material for sequencing was PBMCs. The sequence came from a woman aged 25 to 39 in good health and CMV-seronegative. CDR3 in DNA: TGTGCCAGCAGCTTCTCTAGCCAAGAGACCCAGTACTTC. Protein: CASSFSSQETQYF.